One sample yielded the 30 T cell receptor beta chains listed below, sequenced in a study of blood T cells in healthy people across ages. With a J-beta primer mix and a sample-barcoded 5' primer, a second PCR ran 7 to 11 cycles. MiXCR, applied by TCRdb to the 5' RACE reads, yields one record per CDR3 protein. The sample consists of about 1.5 million distinct CDR3 sequences, roughly two fifths of them appearing once. Sequencing used blood. Source of these receptors: a woman under 30 in good health.

The rearrangement uses TRBV7-2 and TRBJ2-1, with 7 bases that match TRBD1. The end of the DNA is better explained by TRBJ2-7, so the J call may be wrong. Germline CDR1 is SGHTA and CDR2 is FQGNSA. The CDR3 is 14 residues long. Here the CDR3 DNA reads TGTGCCAGCAGCTTATCGGGACAGTACAATGAGCAGTACTTC. Residues: CASSLSGQYNEQYF.

This chain joins TRBV5-1 and TRBJ2-1; a possible D gene is TRBD2 (5 bases). The CDR3 totals 15 residues. V lost 0 bases and J 5 bases, leaving 12 bases between the germline ends. Germline CDR1 and CDR2: SGHRS and YFSETQ. CDR3 loop: CASSLVPHGDNEQFF. DNA for the CDR3: TGCGCCAGCAGCTTGGTCCCTCACGGGGACAATGAGCAGTTCTTC.

The V gene is TRBV6-6, the J gene TRBJ1-5, with D possibly being TRBD1 (5 bases). CDR3 length: 16 amino acids. V dropped 2 bases and J dropped 7 bases, with 18 bases sitting between them. Germline V gene sequence: CDR1 MNHNY, CDR2 SVGAGI (reference sequence). The CDR3 here is CASSYRDRTGGQPQHF. The CDR3 region has the DNA TGTGCCAGCAGTTACCGGGACCGTACCGGAGGGCAGCCCCAGCATTTT.

This clonotype was recorded many times. At one of its ends the junction is not consistent with the germline gene, which may arise from a read error. The rearrangement links TRBV3-1 to TRBJ2-1; no clear D. This CDR3 has 13 residues. From germline, CDR1 is LGHDT and CDR2 YNNKEL (reference sequence). CDR3 residues: CASSQATSNEQFF. Written as DNA, the CDR3 is TGCGCCAGCAGCCAAGCGACCTCCAATGAGCAGTTCTTC.

This clonotype was seen a handful of times. The J gene is TRBJ1-1, the V gene TRBV29-1, with no clear D. This CDR3 has 12 residues. Trimming left V 2 bases short and J 2 bases short, with 6 bases between. Per germline, CDR1 SQVTM and CDR2 ANQGSEA. Written as DNA, the CDR3 is TGCAGCGTTGAATTGTATAACACTGAAGCTTTCTTT. Its translation is CSVELYNTEAFF.

V and J are TRBV7-2 and TRBJ2-7; D call uncertain. In germline, CDR1 is SGHTA, CDR2 FQGNSA. Trimming took 0 bases from V and 4 from J, leaving 16 bases between them. The CDR3 totals 16 residues. This CDR3 is CASSLAHPKIGYEQYF. In DNA form, the CDR3 reads TGTGCCAGCAGCTTAGCACACCCCAAGATTGGGTACGAGCAGTACTTC.

The chain recombines TRBV18 with TRBJ1-6, with unresolved D. This CDR3 contains 17 residues. Germline values: CDR1 KGHSH, CDR2 LQKENI. The V end was cut by 4 bases, the J end by 0 bases, with 13 bases between. CDR3 sequence reads: CASSLYGMSSYNSPLHF. CDR3 DNA: TGTGCCAGCTCACTTTACGGAATGAGCTCCTATAATTCACCCCTCCACTTT. The variable domain in full, with the rest retrieved from reference TRBV18 and TRBJ1-6, is NAGVMQNPRHLVRRRGQEARLRCSPMKGHSHVYWYRQLPEEGLKFMVYLQKENIIDESGMPKERFSAEFPKEGPSILRIQQVVRGDSAAYFCASSLYGMSSYNSPLHFGNGTRLTVT.

The chain recombines TRBV7-2 with TRBJ2-4; 7 nucleotides line up with TRBD1. Near its end, the DNA agrees better with TRBJ2-7, so the J call may be wrong. The CDR3 has 14 residues. From germline, CDR1 is SGHTA and CDR2 FQGNSA. This CDR3 is CASSLTGAANEQYF. The DNA for the CDR3 is TGTGCCAGCAGCTTAACAGGGGCCGCGAACGAGCAGTACTTC.

The V and J genes are TRBV28 and TRBJ2-3; D may be TRBD2 (6 bases). Germline values: CDR1 MDHEN, CDR2 SYDVKM. The CDR3 runs 11 residues. Trimming stripped 8 bases from V and 8 bases from J, with 11 bases between. CDR3 sequence reads: CASWDGGTQYF. CDR3 bases: TGTGCCAGCTGGGACGGGGGTACGCAGTATTTT.

CDR3 coding DNA: TGTGCCAGCAGTGACAGGGTGGGGGGTTCACCCCTCCACTTT. Translation gives CASSDRVGGSPLHF. V is TRBV12-3 or TRBV12-4 and J is TRBJ1-6, with 7 bases lining up with TRBD1. CDR3 size: 14 residues. V lost 5 bases and J lost 9; bases outside the gene matches: 7.

This clonotype has just a few counts. V and J are TRBV12-3 or TRBV12-4 and TRBJ1-2, with 10 positions matching TRBD1. Trimming took 2 bases from V and 6 from J; bases not matched to a gene: 6. CDR3 length: 15 amino acids. CDR3 region: CASSLHGTGEDGYTF. The CDR3 DNA is TGTGCCAGCAGTTTACACGGGACAGGGGAGGATGGCTACACCTTC.

This chain uses TRBV7-8 with TRBJ2-1, with TRBD2 matching 10 bases. CDR1 is SGHVS and CDR2 is FQNEAQ in the germline V gene. This CDR3 has 17 residues. The V and J ends lost 1 base and 8 bases, in that order; junction bases with no gene match: 11. The CDR3 nucleotides read TGTGCCAGCAGCTTAGAGGATGTGAGCGGGAGGGCCCATGAGCAGTTCTTC. It is translated as CASSLEDVSGRAHEQFF.

The rearrangement uses TRBV6-1 and TRBJ2-1; D is ambiguous. CDR3 length: 14 residues. V was clipped by 6 bases and J by 15 bases, with 24 bases between them. Germline CDR1 and CDR2: MNHNS and SASEGT. The CDR3, as DNA: TGTGCCAGCAGGCCTAACCCCTACAATAGGGTTCCGTTCTTC. Its translation is CASRPNPYNRVPFF.

V is TRBV5-1 and J is TRBJ2-6; D gene unclear. The CDR3 sequence is 17 residues long. Germline CDR1 reads SGHRS; CDR2 reads YFSETQ. V was pared by 0 bases and J by 0 bases, with 10 bases between. As DNA, the CDR3 is TGCGCCAGCAGCTTGGGGACCGCCCTCTCTGGGGCCAACGTCCTGACTTTC. Its translation: CASSLGTALSGANVLTF.

The genes are TRBV10-3 and TRBJ2-5; 8 bases fit TRBD2. Germline lookup yields CDR1 ENHRY and CDR2 SYGVKD. The CDR3 spans 14 residues. After removal of 8 bases from V and 1 base from J, the junction contained 6 bases not matched to a gene. In nucleotides, the CDR3 is TGTGCCATCCAAGCGGGGGCCACCCAAGAGACCCAGTACTTC. Translated, it gives CAIQAGATQETQYF.

This CDR3 reads CASSYGNSGANVLTF. The CDR3 DNA reads TGTGCCAGCAGTTACGGAAACTCTGGGGCCAACGTCCTGACTTTC. The V call is TRBV6-2 or TRBV6-3, the J call TRBJ2-6, with no clear D. CDR3 length equals 15 residues. Germline values: CDR1 MNHEY, CDR2 SVGEGT. The V and J ends lost 2 bases and 0 bases respectively, with 5 bases between them.

This clonotype was seen more than once but under ten times. The CDR3 is CASSLVLKGEKLFF. The CDR3 DNA reads TGTGCCAGCAGCTTAGTACTCAAGGGGGAAAAACTGTTTTTT. This sequence joins TRBV7-9 and TRBJ1-4; perhaps TRBD1 as D (5 bases). This CDR3 region has 14 residues. The V end was cut by 1 base, the J end by 8 bases, with 11 bases between. Germline CDR1 is SEHNR and CDR2 is FQNEAQ (reference sequence).

This clonotype was seen only a few times. The chain joins TRBV7-2 to TRBJ1-5; the D gene is possibly TRBD1 (5 bases). Looked up from germline, CDR1 is SGHTA and CDR2 is FQGNSA. CDR3 length: 15 amino acids. V gave up 5 bases and J gave up 6 bases, with 17 bases separating them. The DNA of the CDR3 is TGTGCCAGCAGCCCCGACAGAAACCGCGGTCAGCCCCAGCATTTT. Its protein is CASSPDRNRGQPQHF.

This chain uses TRBV20-1 with TRBJ2-1; 10 nucleotides match TRBD2. Germline CDR1 reads DFQATT; CDR2 reads SNEGSKA (reference sequence). Unmatched junction bases numbered 11, after V lost 6 bases and J lost 6 bases. The length of the CDR3 is 15 residues. Written as DNA, the CDR3 is TGCAGTGCAAGGGGGAAGCGGGGGGGCCTCAATGAGCAGTTCTTC. Its translation: CSARGKRGGLNEQFF.

This clonotype has only one observation. The chain is built from TRBV27 and TRBJ2-1; a weak D match, TRBD2 (6 bases). Looked up from germline, CDR1 is MNHEY and CDR2 is SMNVEV (reference sequence). The CDR3 runs 13 residues. V lost 6 bases, J lost 9 bases, and 15 bases lay in between. The CDR3 loop reads CASRMGGRSEQFF. The CDR3 coding sequence is TGTGCCAGCAGAATGGGAGGTAGGAGTGAGCAGTTCTTC.

The rearrangement joins TRBV7-9 to TRBJ1-1; D is uncertain. V was shortened by 7 bases and J by 0 bases, with 12 bases between the two germline ends. The CDR3 length is 14 residues. Per the germline V gene, CDR1 is SEHNR and CDR2 is FQNEAQ (reference sequence). Here the CDR3 DNA reads TGTGCCAGCACCAGATGGCGGGTGAACACTGAAGCTTTCTTT. It yields the protein CASTRWRVNTEAFF.

The J gene is TRBJ1-6, the V gene TRBV14; no clear D gene. Germline loops: CDR1 SGHDN, CDR2 FVKESK. V shed 5 bases and J shed 0 bases, with 17 bases lying between them. This CDR3 is 18 amino acids long. CDR3 sequence: CASSSRSGRSSYNSPLHF. The CDR3 bases are TGTGCCAGCAGCTCTCGGAGCGGAAGAAGCTCCTATAATTCACCCCTCCACTTT.

The rearrangement links TRBV4-3 to TRBJ2-5, with TRBD2 matching over 9 bases. The CDR3 is 16 amino acids. The germline V gene encodes CDR1 LGHNA and CDR2 YSLEER. V lost 0 bases, J lost 11 bases, and 13 bases stayed unmatched. For the CDR3, the DNA is TGCGCCAGCAGCCAAGACTTCAGCGGGGGGCGTAATGAGCAGTACTTC. Protein: CASSQDFSGGRNEQYF.

This clonotype was recorded only once. The gene calls are TRBV20-1 and TRBJ2-4; D call uncertain. The closer fit of TRBJ2-7 to the DNA end suggests the J call may be wrong. The germline gives CDR1 DFQATT, CDR2 SNEGSKA (reference sequence). The CDR3 loop spans 13 amino acids. CDR3 residues: CSASGRPKYEQYF. CDR3 nucleotide sequence: TGCAGTGCTAGCGGACGGCCGAAATACGAGCAGTACTTC.

This clonotype was counted between two and nine times. V and J are TRBV3-1 and TRBJ2-1; D is unclear. Trimming took 4 bases from V and 1 from J, leaving 11 bases between them. CDR1 is LGHDT and CDR2 is YNNKEL in the germline V gene (reference sequence). CDR3 length: 15 amino acids. The CDR3 DNA follows: TGTGCCAGCAGCCCCACACGAAATTCCTACAATGAGCAGTTCTTC. This gives the protein CASSPTRNSYNEQFF.

This clonotype was found a few times. This rearrangement joins TRBV5-5 to TRBJ2-6; D gene uncertain. There are 14 residues in the CDR3. Trimming pared 7 bases from V and 1 base from J, leaving 9 bases between. Germline assignment: CDR1 SGHKS and CDR2 YYEKEE (reference sequence). CDR3 amino acids: CASYSESGANVLTF. The CDR3 DNA reads TGTGCCAGCTACAGTGAATCTGGGGCCAACGTCCTGACTTTC.

The chain carries TRBV20-1 and TRBJ2-5; 9 bases map to TRBD1. The DNA end is a closer match to TRBJ2-7, so the J assignment may be wrong. This CDR3 has 14 residues. Germline CDR1 is DFQATT and CDR2 is SNEGSKA (reference sequence). CDR3 region: CSARPSGQGDEQYF. CDR3 nucleotides: TGCAGTGCTAGGCCATCGGGACAGGGTGACGAGCAGTACTTC.

Regarding this clonotype: Given a much more abundant clone one base away, this may be a read error. The chain recombines TRBV10-3 with TRBJ2-1; D not resolved. Per germline, CDR1 ENHRY and CDR2 SYGVKD. CDR3 length equals 12 residues. The CDR3, as DNA: TGTGCCATCAGTGAGTCGGGCAATGAGCGGTTCTTC. This encodes CAISESGNERFF.

The J gene is TRBJ2-2, the V gene TRBV2; the match to TRBD1 covers 9 bases. The CDR3 loop spans 15 amino acids. Germline V gives CDR1 SNHLY, CDR2 FYNNEI. The ends lost 8 bases at V and 0 bases at J; junction bases unmatched: 4. This chain's CDR3 is CASVRQGANTGELFF. The CDR3 DNA reads TGTGCCAGCGTTCGACAGGGGGCGAACACCGGGGAGCTGTTTTTT. Drawing the rest from reference TRBV2 and TRBJ2-2, the complete variable domain is EPEVTQTPSHQVTQMGQEVILRCVPISNHLYFYWYRQILGQKVEFLVSFYNNEISEKSEIFDDQFSVERPDGSNFTLKIRSTKLEDSAMYFCASVRQGANTGELFFGEGSRLTVL.

The chain links TRBV4-1 to TRBJ1-5; D call uncertain. Germline CDR1 and CDR2: MGHRA and YSYEKL. V was cut by 3 bases and J by 3 bases, with 15 bases left in between. The CDR3 loop spans 16 amino acids. The CDR3, as DNA: TGCGCCAGCAGCCAGATCCCCCGCAGCCTCAATCAGCCCCAGCATTTT. Protein sequence: CASSQIPRSLNQPQHF.